Following are 22 T cell receptor beta chains from one sample sequenced in a study of T cell responses to AZD1222 COVID-19 vaccine. Sequencing was performed with immunoSEQ multiplex PCR; in TCRdb, only in-frame clones are kept and a portion is missing. Here the sample spans 90,000 to 120,000 clones, 89% being singletons. Sequencing used peripheral blood, obtained on day 0 of AZD1222 vaccination. The receptors derive from an adult in good health.

The V gene is TRBV5-4, the J gene TRBJ1-2, with 9 positions matching TRBD1. The CDR3 runs to 15 residues. After removal of 4 bases from V and 5 bases from J, the junction contained 9 bases not matched to a gene. CDR1 SGHNT and CDR2 YYREEE come from the germline V gene (reference sequence). CDR3 protein: CASSPTGTGRYGYTF. The CDR3 nucleotides read TGTGCCAGCAGCCCTACCGGGACAGGGCGGTATGGCTACACCTTC.

This clone was seen more than once but under ten times. This rearrangement joins TRBV12-3 or TRBV12-4 to TRBJ2-2; D remains ambiguous. The length of the CDR3 is 13 residues. Deletions cut 7 bases from V and 2 bases from J, with 8 bases between. CDR3 region: CASKESNTGELFF. Written as DNA, the CDR3 is TGTGCCAGCAAAGAGAGCAACACCGGGGAGCTGTTTTTT.

The rearrangement links TRBV7-9 to TRBJ2-7, with TRBD2 identical over 8 bases. The trim removed 5 bases at V and 3 bases at J, leaving 6 bases unmatched. This CDR3 is built from 14 residues. Per the germline V gene, CDR1 is SEHNR and CDR2 is FQNEAQ (reference sequence). The CDR3 here is CASSRGLAGYEQYF. In nucleotides, the CDR3 is TGTGCCAGCAGCCGCGGACTAGCAGGCTACGAGCAGTACTTC.

This clone was observed a single time. The rearrangement links TRBV4-2 to TRBJ1-2, with D tentatively TRBD1 (5 bases). Looked up from germline, CDR1 is LGHNA and CDR2 is YNFKEQ. Trimming removed 4 bases at V and 4 bases at J, with 13 bases between. This CDR3 comprises 14 residues. The CDR3 protein is CASSLGDLSYGYTF. For the CDR3, the DNA is TGTGCCAGCAGCCTTGGGGACCTAAGCTATGGCTACACCTTC.

V is TRBV7-3 and J is TRBJ1-1; no firm D call. V shed 3 bases and J shed 1 base, with 9 bases lying between them. Germline V gene data show CDR1 as SGHTA and CDR2 as FQGTGA. There are 14 residues in the CDR3. The CDR3 loop is CASSFTGRNTEAFF. CDR3 coding DNA: TGTGCCAGCAGCTTTACTGGACGGAACACTGAAGCTTTCTTT. Full variable domain (remainder filled in from reference TRBV7-3 and TRBJ1-1): GAGVSQTPSNKVTEKGKYVELRCDPISGHTALYWYRQSLGQGPEFLIYFQGTGAADDSGLPNDRFFAVRPEGSVSTLKIQRTERGDSAVYLCASSFTGRNTEAFFGQGTRLTVV.

The chain uses TRBV5-1 and TRBJ2-1, with 7 bases fitting TRBD2. After removal of 4 bases from V and 5 bases from J, the junction contained 12 bases not matched to a gene. This CDR3 comprises 16 residues. Looked up from germline, CDR1 is SGHRS and CDR2 is YFSETQ. The CDR3 sequence: CASSLLLAENHNEQFF. The CDR3 nucleotides read TGCGCCAGCAGCCTACTTCTAGCGGAGAATCACAATGAGCAGTTCTTC.

The rearrangement uses TRBV30 and TRBJ2-2, with TRBD2 as a possible D gene (5 bases). The CDR3 is made up of 13 amino acids. The V gene lost 4 bases and the J gene lost 3 bases, with 9 bases spanning the gap. Germline V gives CDR1 GTSNPN, CDR2 SVGIG (reference sequence). CDR3 sequence (DNA): TGTGCCTGGATCCGGGGATACACCGGGGAGCTGTTTTTT. Encoded protein: CAWIRGYTGELFF.

The rearrangement links TRBV10-3 to TRBJ2-2, with 8 positions matching TRBD2. Trimming cost V 0 bases and J 3 bases; bases outside gene matches: 6. Germline lookup yields CDR1 ENHRY and CDR2 SYGVKD. The CDR3 contains 17 residues. The chain's CDR3 is CAISESPGLADTGELFF. As DNA, the CDR3 is TGTGCCATCAGTGAGTCGCCAGGACTAGCAGACACCGGGGAGCTGTTTTTT.

The V call is TRBV28, the J call TRBJ1-5; the match to TRBD1 covers 11 bases. V lost 8 bases and J lost 5; bases outside the gene matches: 5. The V gene's germline CDR1 is MDHEN and CDR2 SYDVKM. CDR3 size: 14 residues. The CDR3: CASRTGGADQPQHF. The CDR3 nucleotides are TGTGCCAGCCGGACAGGGGGCGCAGATCAGCCCCAGCATTTT.

The chain uses TRBV6-2 or TRBV6-3 and TRBJ1-2; D perhaps matches TRBD1 (5 bases). Looked up from germline, CDR1 is MNHEY and CDR2 is SVGEGT. The CDR3 is 14 residues long. Trimming left V 5 bases short and J 8 bases short, with 18 bases between. This CDR3 reads CASSIENRWYGYTF. The DNA for the CDR3 is TGTGCCAGCAGTATTGAGAACAGGTGGTACGGCTACACCTTC.

This chain connects TRBV27 to TRBJ1-5, with D tentatively TRBD1 (6 bases). V was pared by 0 bases and J by 6 bases, with 21 bases between. The CDR3 runs 18 residues. CDR1 MNHEY and CDR2 SMNVEV come from the germline V gene (reference sequence). CDR3 DNA sequence: TGTGCCAGCAGTTTATCGGCGGTACGGGGGGCTGGGGGTCAGCCCCAGCATTTT. Amino acid sequence: CASSLSAVRGAGGQPQHF.

The chain couples TRBV7-2 to TRBJ1-3; the D is unclear. Germline loops: CDR1 SGHTA, CDR2 FQGNSA. Trimming removed 5 bases from V and 0 bases from J, with 14 bases in between. The CDR3 extends over 16 amino acids. In nucleotides, the CDR3 is TGTGCCAGCAGCCCCCTTGACTCATCCTCTGGAAACACCATATATTTT. It encodes CASSPLDSSSGNTIYF.

The chain's CDR3 is CASSRASQGATNEKLFF. CDR3 in DNA: TGTGCCAGTAGTAGGGCCTCCCAGGGGGCAACTAATGAAAAACTGTTTTTT. The rearrangement joins TRBV19 to TRBJ1-4; 7 nucleotides line up with TRBD1. The CDR3 runs 17 residues. The V and J ends lost 4 bases and 0 bases, in that order; junction bases with no gene match: 8. Germline V gene lookup returns CDR1 LNHDA and CDR2 SQIVND (reference sequence).

The chain has TRBV30 and TRBJ1-1, with D perhaps matching TRBD1 (5 bases). This CDR3 has 13 residues. Deletions cut 5 bases from V and 1 base from J, with 11 bases between. The germline CDR1 and CDR2 sequences are GTSNPN and SVGIG (reference sequence). This chain's CDR3 is CAWGGGWNTEAFF. The CDR3 bases are TGTGCCTGGGGTGGGGGTTGGAACACTGAAGCTTTCTTT. Full variable domain (remainder filled in from reference TRBV30 and TRBJ1-1): SQTIHQWPATLVQPVGSPLSLECTVEGTSNPNLYWYRQAAGRGLQLLFYSVGIGQISSEVPQNLSASRPQDRQFILSSKKLLLSDSGFYLCAWGGGWNTEAFFGQGTRLTVV.

The gene calls are TRBV4-2 and TRBJ1-6; 9 nucleotides match TRBD1. CDR3 size: 15 residues. Germline CDR1 LGHNA, CDR2 YNFKEQ. Trimming cost V 4 bases and J 7 bases; bases outside gene matches: 5. CDR3 sequence: CASSLGDRENSPLHF. As DNA, the CDR3 is TGTGCCAGCAGCCTAGGGGACAGGGAGAATTCACCCCTCCACTTT.

This clone was observed a single time. The rearrangement uses TRBV15 and TRBJ2-1, with D tentatively TRBD2 (5 bases). CDR1 is LNHNV, CDR2 YYDKDF, per germline (reference sequence). This CDR3 contains 16 residues. The ends were cut back, 1 base at V and 5 bases at J, with 15 bases in the middle. This CDR3 reads CATSRVDWGFDNEQFF. As DNA, the CDR3 is TGTGCCACCAGCAGAGTGGACTGGGGTTTCGACAATGAGCAGTTCTTC.

The chain links TRBV28 to TRBJ2-1, with D uncertain. This CDR3 comprises 16 residues. The V end lost 8 bases, the J end lost 0 bases, and 17 bases lay between the germline ends. The germline gives CDR1 MDHEN, CDR2 SYDVKM. The CDR3 region is CASQGPRASSYNEQFF. CDR3 in DNA: TGTGCCAGCCAAGGTCCTCGCGCCAGCTCCTACAATGAGCAGTTCTTC.

The gene calls are TRBV5-1 and TRBJ1-4, with D perhaps TRBD1 (6 bases). This CDR3 is built from 15 residues. Germline assignment: CDR1 SGHRS and CDR2 YFSETQ. V lost 4 bases to trimming and J lost 7 bases, with 17 bases between them. The CDR3 sequence: CASSLRGVGGEKLFF. In DNA form, the CDR3 reads TGCGCCAGCAGCCTCAGGGGCGTTGGAGGTGAAAAACTGTTTTTT.

The V call is TRBV28, the J call TRBJ1-5; possible D gene TRBD1, 6 bases. The germline V gene encodes CDR1 MDHEN and CDR2 SYDVKM. The CDR3 loop spans 13 amino acids. V dropped 3 bases and J dropped 9 bases, with 12 bases sitting between them. CDR3 in amino acids: CASSFEGVGPQHF. In DNA, the CDR3 is TGTGCCAGCAGTTTTGAGGGGGTAGGGCCCCAGCATTTT.

In its sample, this clone was seen once. This chain uses TRBV28 with TRBJ1-5, with 7 bases fitting TRBD1. J lost 0 bases, V lost 7 bases, and 15 bases had no gene match. CDR3 size: 18 residues. Germline V lookup: CDR1 MDHEN, CDR2 SYDVKM. CDR3 DNA: TGTGCCAGCACCATGCCGCCGGGACAGCCTTATAGCAATCAGCCCCAGCATTTT. It translates to CASTMPPGQPYSNQPQHF.

The chain employs TRBV24-1 and TRBJ2-1; 9 nucleotides agree with TRBD1. Germline CDR1 is KGHDR and CDR2 is SFDVKD. The CDR3 runs to 14 residues. V shed 9 bases, J shed 8 bases, and the junction held 10 bases outside the gene matches. CDR3 region: CATAPGQGGDEQFF. The DNA of the CDR3 is TGTGCCACCGCGCCGGGACAGGGTGGAGATGAGCAGTTCTTC.

The chain couples TRBV2 to TRBJ2-1, with 8 bases lining up with TRBD2. The CDR3 covers 15 residues. Germline CDR1 and CDR2: SNHLY and FYNNEI. V shed 6 bases and J 7 bases; nucleotides not matched to a gene: 11. The CDR3 coding sequence is TGTGCCAGCAGGGCCGGCAGCGGGAGAGGTAATGAGCAGTTCTTC. Amino acids: CASRAGSGRGNEQFF.